This record covers a single T cell receptor (beta chain). This table comes from immunoSEQ multiplex PCR, and its TCRdb copy is limited to in-frame clones, with some not included. The data show more than 50,000 clones, approximately 76% seen once. This sample was included in a study of radiotherapy plus CTLA-4 blockade in lung cancer. The V gene lost 0 bases and the J gene lost 3 bases, with 6 bases spanning the gap. The CDR3 length is 13 residues. Germline assignment: CDR1 KGHSH and CDR2 LQKENI. This TCR came from a human donor with non-small cell lung cancer who had a complete response to radiotherapy plus ipilimumab. The starting material was peripheral blood, obtained from a patient treated with radiotherapy plus ipilimumab. This rearrangement joins TRBV18 to TRBJ2-7; D possibly corresponds to TRBD2 (6 bases). CDR3 region: CASSPPGGYEQYF. The CDR3, as DNA: TGTGCCAGCTCACCACCGGGGGGCTACGAGCAGTACTTC.